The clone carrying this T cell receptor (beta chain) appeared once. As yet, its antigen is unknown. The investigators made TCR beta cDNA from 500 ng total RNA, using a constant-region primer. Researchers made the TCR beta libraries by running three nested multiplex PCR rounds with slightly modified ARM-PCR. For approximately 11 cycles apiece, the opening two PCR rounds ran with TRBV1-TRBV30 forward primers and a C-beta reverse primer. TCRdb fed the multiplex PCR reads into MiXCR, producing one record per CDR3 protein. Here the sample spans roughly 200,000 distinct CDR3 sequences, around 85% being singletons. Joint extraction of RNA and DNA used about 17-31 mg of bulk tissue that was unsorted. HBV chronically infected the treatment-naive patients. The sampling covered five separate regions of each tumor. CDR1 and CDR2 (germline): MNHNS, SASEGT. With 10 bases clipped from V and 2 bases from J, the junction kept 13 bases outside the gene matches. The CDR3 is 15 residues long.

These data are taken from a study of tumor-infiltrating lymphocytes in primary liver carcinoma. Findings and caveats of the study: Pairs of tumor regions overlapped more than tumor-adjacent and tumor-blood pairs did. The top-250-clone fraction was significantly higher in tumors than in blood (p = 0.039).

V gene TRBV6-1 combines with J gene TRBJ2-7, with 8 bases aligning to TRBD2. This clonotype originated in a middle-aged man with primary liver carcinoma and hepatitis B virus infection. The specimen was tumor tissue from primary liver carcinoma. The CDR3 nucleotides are TGTGCCATCACGAGTAGCGGGAATCTTACCTACGAGCAGTACTTC. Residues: CAITSSGNLTYEQYF.